Shown below are 10 T cell receptor beta chains from a single sample sequenced in a study of beta chain features in type 1 diabetes. Since all of the isolated RNA was reverse transcribed, expressed TCRB transcripts were what got sequenced. The data were produced by immunoSEQ multiplex PCR, yet TCRdb's version contains in-frame clones alone and is incomplete. Of 850,000 to 900,000 clones in the sample, about a sixth were seen once. The material sequenced was naive CD4+ T cells from blood. These receptors originate from a woman in her late teens or twenties in good health.

With regard to this clone: The same CDR3 can be traced to other DNA sequences in this sample. This chain uses TRBV2 with TRBJ2-3, with D maybe TRBD2 (6 bases). The germline V and J ends were trimmed by 6 bases and 3 bases, with 16 bases remaining between them. Germline assignment: CDR1 SNHLY and CDR2 FYNNEI. The CDR3 sequence is 15 residues long. CDR3 DNA: TGTGCCAGCAGCCCGGAGGGGACGCGAACAGATACGCAGTATTTT. Amino acid sequence: CASSPEGTRTDTQYF. Complete variable domain (other parts from reference TRBV2 and TRBJ2-3): EPEVTQTPSHQVTQMGQEVILRCVPISNHLYFYWYRQILGQKVEFLVSFYNNEISEKSEIFDDQFSVERPDGSNFTLKIRSTKLEDSAMYFCASSPEGTRTDTQYFGPGTRLTVL.

This sequence joins TRBV5-1 and TRBJ1-1, with a weak D call TRBD1 (6 bases). The germline CDR1 and CDR2 sequences are SGHRS and YFSETQ. Trimming left V 4 bases short and J 4 bases short, with 17 bases between. This CDR3 has 15 residues. CDR3 sequence: CASSPVVGGLTEAFF. The CDR3 nucleotides are TGCGCCAGCAGCCCGGTGGTCGGGGGGCTCACTGAAGCTTTCTTT.

This clone was detected only a few times. The genes are TRBV5-4 and TRBJ2-2, with 9 bases that match TRBD2. With V trimmed by 0 bases and J by 4 bases, 4 bases remained unmatched. This CDR3 is built from 16 residues. Per germline, CDR1 SGHNT and CDR2 YYREEE (reference sequence). This chain's CDR3 is CASSLVASGITGELFF. The CDR3 coding sequence is TGTGCCAGCAGCTTGGTGGCTAGCGGGATCACCGGGGAGCTGTTTTTT.

J is TRBJ1-1 and V is TRBV11-1; tentative D call: TRBD1 (6 bases). Per the germline V gene, CDR1 is SGHAT and CDR2 is FQDESV (reference sequence). CDR3 length equals 15 residues. V was cut by 6 bases and J by 0 bases, with 14 bases left in between. The CDR3 region is CASSSPGTMNTEAFF. In DNA form, the CDR3 reads TGTGCCAGCAGTTCACCAGGGACAATGAACACTGAAGCTTTCTTT. Drawing the rest from reference TRBV11-1 and TRBJ1-1, the complete variable domain is EAEVAQSPRYKITEKSQAVAFWCDPISGHATLYWYRQILGQGPELLVQFQDESVVDDSQLPKDRFSAERLKGVDSTLKIQPAELGDSAMYLCASSSPGTMNTEAFFGQGTRLTVV.

The V and J genes are TRBV18 and TRBJ2-7; the D call may be TRBD1 or TRBD2 (5 bases each). The CDR3 has 16 amino acids. Germline values: CDR1 KGHSH, CDR2 LQKENI. V gave up 4 bases and J gave up 0 bases, with 16 bases separating them. CDR3 amino acids: CASSQSPGRGSYEQYF. The CDR3 coding sequence is TGTGCCAGCTCACAGAGCCCGGGACGTGGCTCCTACGAGCAGTACTTC.

The V gene is TRBV2, the J gene TRBJ1-5; a weak D match, TRBD1 (6 bases). The CDR3 is 12 amino acids. The V end lost 7 bases, the J end lost 8 bases, and 12 bases lay between the germline ends. Looked up from germline, CDR1 is SNHLY and CDR2 is FYNNEI. The CDR3 reads CASKQGSEPQHF. CDR3 DNA: TGTGCCAGCAAACAGGGCTCTGAGCCCCAGCATTTT.

This clone was detected only a few times. The chain uses TRBV7-9 and TRBJ1-1; D not resolved. CDR1 and CDR2 from the germline V gene are SEHNR and FQNEAQ (reference sequence). V shed 5 bases and J shed 9 bases, with 10 bases lying between them. The CDR3 has 11 amino acids. The CDR3: CASSPAGKAFF. CDR3 nucleotide sequence: TGTGCCAGCAGCCCGGCGGGGAAAGCTTTCTTT.

This clone was seen a handful of times. The sample holds other DNA sequences that translate to the same CDR3. This chain connects TRBV9 to TRBJ2-2, with 7 bases that match TRBD2. V shed 0 bases, J shed 2 bases, and the junction held 4 bases outside the gene matches. The CDR3 covers 16 residues. The V gene's germline CDR1 is SGDLS and CDR2 YYNGEE. The CDR3 spells CASSVASGGNTGELFF. DNA of the CDR3: TGTGCCAGCAGCGTAGCTAGCGGAGGAAACACCGGGGAGCTGTTTTTT.

This rearrangement joins TRBV18 to TRBJ2-7; D not certain. The CDR3 is 13 amino acids. In germline, CDR1 is KGHSH, CDR2 LQKENI. Trimming took 3 bases from V and 4 from J, leaving 10 bases between them. The CDR3 coding sequence is TGTGCCAGCTCACCGGGTCAGAAGTACGAGCAGTACTTC. As protein: CASSPGQKYEQYF. The full variable domain, its missing parts supplied by reference TRBV18 and TRBJ2-7, is NAGVMQNPRHLVRRRGQEARLRCSPMKGHSHVYWYRQLPEEGLKFMVYLQKENIIDESGMPKERFSAEFPKEGPSILRIQQVVRGDSAAYFCASSPGQKYEQYFGPGTRLTVT.

This clone has a single count. The chain links TRBV9 to TRBJ1-1; TRBD1 agrees at 9 bases. This CDR3 has 16 amino acids. From germline, CDR1 is SGDLS and CDR2 YYNGEE. V was clipped by 4 bases and J by 6 bases; unmatched bases: 13. CDR3 nucleotides: TGTGCCAGCAGCCCACGTGAGGGGACAGGGATCCCTGAAGCTTTCTTT. This codes for CASSPREGTGIPEAFF.